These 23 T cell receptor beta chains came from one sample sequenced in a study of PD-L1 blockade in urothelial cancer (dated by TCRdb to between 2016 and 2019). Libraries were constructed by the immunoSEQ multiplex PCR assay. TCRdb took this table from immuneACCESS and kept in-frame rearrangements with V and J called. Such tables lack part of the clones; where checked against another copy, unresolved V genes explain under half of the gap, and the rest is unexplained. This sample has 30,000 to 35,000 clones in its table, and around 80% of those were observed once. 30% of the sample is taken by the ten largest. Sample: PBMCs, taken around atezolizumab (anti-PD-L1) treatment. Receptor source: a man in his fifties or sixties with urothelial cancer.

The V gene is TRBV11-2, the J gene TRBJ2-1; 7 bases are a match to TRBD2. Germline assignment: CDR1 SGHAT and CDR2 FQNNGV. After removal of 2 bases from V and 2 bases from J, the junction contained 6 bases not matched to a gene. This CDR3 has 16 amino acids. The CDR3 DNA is TGTGCCAGCAGCTTATCTGGGGCGGGAGCCTACAATGAGCAGTTCTTC. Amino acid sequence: CASSLSGAGAYNEQFF.

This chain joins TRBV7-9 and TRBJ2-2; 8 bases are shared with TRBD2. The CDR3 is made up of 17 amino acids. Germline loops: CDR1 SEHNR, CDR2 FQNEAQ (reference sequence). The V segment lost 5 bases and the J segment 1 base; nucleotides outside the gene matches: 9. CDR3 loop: CASSPGGAGLNTGELFF. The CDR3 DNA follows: TGTGCCAGCAGCCCCGGGGGGGCAGGGCTGAACACCGGGGAGCTGTTTTTT. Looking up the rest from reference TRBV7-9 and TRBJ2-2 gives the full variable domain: DTGVSQNPRHKITKRGQNVTFRCDPISEHNRLYWYRQTLGQGPEFLTYFQNEAQLEKSRLLSDRFSAERPKGSFSTLEIQRTEQGDSAMYLCASSPGGAGLNTGELFFGEGSRLTVL.

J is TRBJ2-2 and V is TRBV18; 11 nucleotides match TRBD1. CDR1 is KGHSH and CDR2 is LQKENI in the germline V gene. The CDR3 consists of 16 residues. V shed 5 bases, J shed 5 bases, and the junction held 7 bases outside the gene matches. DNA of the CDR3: TGTGCCAGCTCAAACCCCGGACAGGGGGCGACCGGGGAGCTGTTTTTT. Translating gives CASSNPGQGATGELFF.

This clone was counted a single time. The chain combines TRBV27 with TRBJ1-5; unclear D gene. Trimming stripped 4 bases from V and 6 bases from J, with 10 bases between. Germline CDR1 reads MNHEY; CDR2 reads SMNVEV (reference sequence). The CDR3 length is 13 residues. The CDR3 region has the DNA TGTGCCAGCAGTTATCAGGCCAGTCAGCCCCAGCATTTT. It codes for CASSYQASQPQHF.

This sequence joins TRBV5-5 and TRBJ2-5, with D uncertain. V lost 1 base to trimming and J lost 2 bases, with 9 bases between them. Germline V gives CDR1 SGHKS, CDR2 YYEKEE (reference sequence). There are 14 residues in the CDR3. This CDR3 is CASSLSSRQETQYF. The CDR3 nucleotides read TGTGCCAGCAGCTTGTCAAGTAGACAAGAGACCCAGTACTTC.

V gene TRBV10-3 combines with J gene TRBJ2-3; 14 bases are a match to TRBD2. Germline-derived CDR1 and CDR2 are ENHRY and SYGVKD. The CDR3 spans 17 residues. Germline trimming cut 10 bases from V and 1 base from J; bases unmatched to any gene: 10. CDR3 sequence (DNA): TGTGCCACCCGACTAGCGGGGGGGCTCCTGGGCACAGATACGCAGTATTTT. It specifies CATRLAGGLLGTDTQYF.

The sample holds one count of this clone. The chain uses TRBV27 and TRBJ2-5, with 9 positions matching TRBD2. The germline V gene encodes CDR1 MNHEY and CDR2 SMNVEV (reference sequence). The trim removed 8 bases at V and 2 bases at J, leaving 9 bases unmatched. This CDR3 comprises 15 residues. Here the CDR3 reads CASGRTSDFQETQYF. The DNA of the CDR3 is TGTGCCAGCGGAAGGACTAGCGATTTTCAAGAGACCCAGTACTTC.

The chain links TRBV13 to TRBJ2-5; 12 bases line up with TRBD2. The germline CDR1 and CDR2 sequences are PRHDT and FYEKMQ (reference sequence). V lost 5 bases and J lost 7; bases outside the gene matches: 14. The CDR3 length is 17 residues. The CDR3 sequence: CASSVGLAGSPGVTQYF. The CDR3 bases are TGTGCCAGCAGCGTGGGACTAGCGGGCTCTCCGGGTGTGACCCAGTACTTC. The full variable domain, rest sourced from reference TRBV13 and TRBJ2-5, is AAGVIQSPRHLIKEKRETATLKCYPIPRHDTVYWYQQGPGQDPQFLISFYEKMQSDKGSIPDRFSAQQFSDYHSELNMSSLELGDSALYFCASSVGLAGSPGVTQYFGPGTRLLVL.

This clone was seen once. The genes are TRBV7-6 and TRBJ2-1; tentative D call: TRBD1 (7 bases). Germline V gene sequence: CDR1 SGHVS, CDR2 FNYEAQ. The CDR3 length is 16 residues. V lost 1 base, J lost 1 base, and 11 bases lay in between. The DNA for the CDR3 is TGTGCCAGCAGCTTAGGGGCAGGGGGGTCCTACAATGAGCAGTTCTTC. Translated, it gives CASSLGAGGSYNEQFF.

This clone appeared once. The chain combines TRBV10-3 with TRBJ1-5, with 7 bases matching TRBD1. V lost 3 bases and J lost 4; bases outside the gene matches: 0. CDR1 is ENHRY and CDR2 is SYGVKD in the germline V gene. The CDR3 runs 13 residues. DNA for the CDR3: TGTGCCATCAGTGAACAGGGGAATCAGCCCCAGCATTTT. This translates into CAISEQGNQPQHF.

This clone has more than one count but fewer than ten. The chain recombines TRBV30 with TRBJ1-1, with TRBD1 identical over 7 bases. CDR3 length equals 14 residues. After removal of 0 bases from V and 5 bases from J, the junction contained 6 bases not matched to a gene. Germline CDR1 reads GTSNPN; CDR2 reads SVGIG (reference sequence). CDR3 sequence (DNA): TGTGCCTGGAGTGTGAGGGGGCCAGGGACTGAAGCTTTCTTT. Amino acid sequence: CAWSVRGPGTEAFF.

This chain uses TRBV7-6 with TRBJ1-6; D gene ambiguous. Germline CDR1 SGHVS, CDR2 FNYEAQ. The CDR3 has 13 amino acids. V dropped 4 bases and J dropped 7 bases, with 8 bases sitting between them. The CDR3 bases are TGTGCCAGCAGCTCAGCCGGGAATTCACCCCTCCACTTT. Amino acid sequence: CASSSAGNSPLHF.

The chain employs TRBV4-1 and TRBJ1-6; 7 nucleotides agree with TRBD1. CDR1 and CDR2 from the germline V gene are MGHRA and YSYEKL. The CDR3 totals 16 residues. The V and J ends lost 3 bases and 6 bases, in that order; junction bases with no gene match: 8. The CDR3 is CASSHHLTGANSPLHF. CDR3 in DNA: TGCGCCAGCAGCCACCACCTTACAGGGGCTAATTCACCCCTCCACTTT.

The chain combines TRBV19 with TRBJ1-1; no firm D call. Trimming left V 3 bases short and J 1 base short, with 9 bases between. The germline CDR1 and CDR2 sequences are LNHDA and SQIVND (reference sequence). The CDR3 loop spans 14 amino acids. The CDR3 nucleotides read TGTGCCAGTAGTATTGGGCAACCGAACACTGAAGCTTTCTTT. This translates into CASSIGQPNTEAFF.

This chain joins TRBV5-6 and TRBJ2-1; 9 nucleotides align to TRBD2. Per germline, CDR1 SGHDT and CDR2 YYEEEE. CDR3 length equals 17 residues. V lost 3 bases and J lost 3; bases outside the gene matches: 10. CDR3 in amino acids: CASSSHVAGGGYNEQFF. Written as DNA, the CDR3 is TGTGCCAGCAGCTCCCACGTGGCGGGGGGGGGCTACAATGAGCAGTTCTTC.

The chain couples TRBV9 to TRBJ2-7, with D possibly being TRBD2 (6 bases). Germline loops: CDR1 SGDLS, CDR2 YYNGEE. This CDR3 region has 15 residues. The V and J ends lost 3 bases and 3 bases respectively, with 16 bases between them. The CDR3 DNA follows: TGTGCCAGCAGCGCCGGAAAGACTAGTATCTACGAGCAGTACTTC. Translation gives CASSAGKTSIYEQYF.

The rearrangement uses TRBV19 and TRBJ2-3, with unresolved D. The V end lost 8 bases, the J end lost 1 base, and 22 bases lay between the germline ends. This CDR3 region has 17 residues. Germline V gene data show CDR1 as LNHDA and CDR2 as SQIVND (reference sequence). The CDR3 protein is CASRYGGYPAGTDTQYF. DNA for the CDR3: TGTGCCAGTCGCTACGGCGGATACCCGGCGGGCACAGATACGCAGTATTTT.

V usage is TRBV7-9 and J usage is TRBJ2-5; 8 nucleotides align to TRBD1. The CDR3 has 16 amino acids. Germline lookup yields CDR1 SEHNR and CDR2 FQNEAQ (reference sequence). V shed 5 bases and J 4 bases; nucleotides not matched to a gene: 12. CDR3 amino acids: CASSPGDRGVLETQYF. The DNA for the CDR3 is TGTGCCAGCAGCCCCGGAGACAGGGGAGTTTTAGAGACCCAGTACTTC. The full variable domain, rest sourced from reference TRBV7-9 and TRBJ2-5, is DTGVSQNPRHKITKRGQNVTFRCDPISEHNRLYWYRQTLGQGPEFLTYFQNEAQLEKSRLLSDRFSAERPKGSFSTLEIQRTEQGDSAMYLCASSPGDRGVLETQYFGPGTRLLVL.

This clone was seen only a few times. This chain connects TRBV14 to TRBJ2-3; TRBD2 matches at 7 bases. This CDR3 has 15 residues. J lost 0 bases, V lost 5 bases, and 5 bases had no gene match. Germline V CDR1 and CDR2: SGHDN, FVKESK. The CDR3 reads CASSLQLASTDTQYF. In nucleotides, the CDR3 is TGTGCCAGCAGCTTACAACTAGCGAGCACAGATACGCAGTATTTT.

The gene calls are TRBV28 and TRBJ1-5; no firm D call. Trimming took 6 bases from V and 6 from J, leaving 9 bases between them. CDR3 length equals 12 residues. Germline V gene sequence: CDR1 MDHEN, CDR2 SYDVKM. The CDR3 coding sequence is TGTGCCAGCAGACCTGGGCGTCAGCCCCAGCATTTT. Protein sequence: CASRPGRQPQHF.

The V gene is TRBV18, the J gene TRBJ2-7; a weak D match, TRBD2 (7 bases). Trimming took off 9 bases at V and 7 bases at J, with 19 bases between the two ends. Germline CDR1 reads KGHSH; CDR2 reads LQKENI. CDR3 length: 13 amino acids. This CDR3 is CASFRDTGGEQYF. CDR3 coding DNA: TGTGCCAGTTTTAGGGACACCGGGGGGGAGCAGTACTTC.

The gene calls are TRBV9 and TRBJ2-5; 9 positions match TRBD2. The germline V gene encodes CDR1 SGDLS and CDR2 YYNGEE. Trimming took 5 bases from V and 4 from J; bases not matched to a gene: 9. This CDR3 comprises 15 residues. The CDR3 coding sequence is TGTGCCAGCAGTCCAGGCGGGGGGGCGGGAGAGACCCAGTACTTC. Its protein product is CASSPGGGAGETQYF.

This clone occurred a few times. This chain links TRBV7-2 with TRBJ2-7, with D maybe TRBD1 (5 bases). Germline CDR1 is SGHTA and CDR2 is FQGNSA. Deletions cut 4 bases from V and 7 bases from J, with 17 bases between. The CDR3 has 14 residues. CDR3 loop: CASSSAAGLGEQYF. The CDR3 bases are TGTGCCAGCAGCTCCGCCGCAGGGTTGGGGGAGCAGTACTTC.